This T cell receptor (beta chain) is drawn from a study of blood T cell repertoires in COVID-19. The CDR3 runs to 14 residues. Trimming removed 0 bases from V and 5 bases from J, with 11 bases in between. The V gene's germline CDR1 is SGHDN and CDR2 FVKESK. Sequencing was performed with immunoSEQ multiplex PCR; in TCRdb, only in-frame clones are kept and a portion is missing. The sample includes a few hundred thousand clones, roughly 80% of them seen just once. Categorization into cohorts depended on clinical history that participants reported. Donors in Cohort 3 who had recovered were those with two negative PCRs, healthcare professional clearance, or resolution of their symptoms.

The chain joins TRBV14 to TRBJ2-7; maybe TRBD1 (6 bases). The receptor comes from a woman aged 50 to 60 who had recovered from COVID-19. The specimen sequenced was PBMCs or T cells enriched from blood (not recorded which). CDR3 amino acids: CASSQELDSHEQYF. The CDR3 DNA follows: TGTGCCAGCAGCCAAGAACTGGACAGTCACGAGCAGTACTTC.